This record covers a single TCR beta chain. The antigen remains unidentified. The CDR3 spans 14 residues. Losses at the gene ends were 5 bases for V and 7 bases for J; bases not matched to a gene: 6. CDR1 and CDR2 from the germline V gene are SEHNR and FQNEAQ (reference sequence). This record belongs to a study of T cell responses to AZD1222 COVID-19 vaccine. Findings of the study overall: There were repertoire samples only from the period after the peak T cell response.

Clones were sequenced by immunoSEQ multiplex PCR, and TCRdb holds only the in-frame ones, with some missing. Here the sample spans approximately 140,000 clones, about 93% being singletons. The clonotype comes from an adult in good health. The source was peripheral blood, collected on day 0 of AZD1222 vaccination. The J gene is TRBJ2-1, the V gene TRBV7-9; 9 bases match TRBD1. Here the CDR3 DNA reads TGTGCCAGCAGCCCAGGGGACAGGGAGAATGAGCAGTTCTTC. It is translated as CASSPGDRENEQFF.